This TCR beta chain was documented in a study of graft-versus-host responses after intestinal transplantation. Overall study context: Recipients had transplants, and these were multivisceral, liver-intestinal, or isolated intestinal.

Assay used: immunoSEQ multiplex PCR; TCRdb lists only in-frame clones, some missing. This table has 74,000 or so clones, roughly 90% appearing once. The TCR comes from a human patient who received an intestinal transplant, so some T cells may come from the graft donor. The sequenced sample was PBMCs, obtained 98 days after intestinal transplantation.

The CDR3 DNA follows: TGTGCCAGCAGTCTAGACCTCCAGTATCATGAGCAGTTCTTC. This sequence encodes CASSLDLQYHEQFF. The chain couples TRBV5-4 to TRBJ2-1; D not certain. The CDR3 length is 14 residues. V was pared by 5 bases and J by 8 bases, with 17 bases between. Germline CDR1 is SGHNT and CDR2 is YYREEE (reference sequence).